One and the same sample provided the 21 T cell receptor beta chains below, sequenced in a study of blood T cell repertoires in COVID-19. Assay used: immunoSEQ multiplex PCR; TCRdb lists only in-frame clones, some missing. The sample shows 150,000 or so clones, around 87% of them seen only once. The sequenced material came from peripheral blood. These receptors were taken from a man older than 75 with acute or convalescent COVID-19.

This clone showed up just once. V gene TRBV7-9 combines with J gene TRBJ2-1; D is possibly TRBD1 (6 bases). V was trimmed by 3 bases and J by 8 bases, leaving 20 bases between them. The CDR3 is 16 amino acids. Germline V gene lookup returns CDR1 SEHNR and CDR2 FQNEAQ (reference sequence). CDR3 amino acids: CASSFVSGTPSDEQFF. DNA of the CDR3: TGTGCCAGCAGCTTCGTTTCCGGGACACCGAGCGATGAGCAGTTCTTC.

V and J are TRBV18 and TRBJ2-4; D may be TRBD2 (6 bases). Germline-derived CDR1 and CDR2 are KGHSH and LQKENI. Between the trimmed V and J ends, which lost 6 bases and 15 bases, there was a span of 21 bases. CDR3 length: 13 amino acids. This CDR3 is CASSESRTGVWYF. CDR3 DNA sequence: TGTGCCAGCTCGGAGAGCAGGACGGGGGTTTGGTACTTC.

The chain recombines TRBV24-1 with TRBJ2-3, with 11 bases aligning to TRBD2. V dropped 0 bases and J dropped 5; count of bases not matched to a gene: 12. The germline gives CDR1 KGHDR, CDR2 SFDVKD. The CDR3 loop spans 19 amino acids. The CDR3 nucleotides are TGTGCCACCAGTGATTTGCAGGGACCCACTAGCGGGAGAAGAGATACGCAGTATTTT. It encodes CATSDLQGPTSGRRDTQYF.

The CDR3 spells CASRITGTANTEAFF. The CDR3 nucleotides read TGTGCCAGCAGGATAACCGGGACAGCGAACACTGAAGCTTTCTTT. The chain joins TRBV5-4 to TRBJ1-1, with TRBD1 matching over 7 bases. J was trimmed by 1 base and V by 5 bases; bases with no gene match: 8. Germline V gene lookup returns CDR1 SGHNT and CDR2 YYREEE (reference sequence). CDR3 size: 15 residues.

A single count supports this clone. This chain joins TRBV7-9 and TRBJ1-2; D is unresolved. This CDR3 spans 14 amino acids. The germline V gene encodes CDR1 SEHNR and CDR2 FQNEAQ (reference sequence). V was cut by 2 bases and J by 2 bases, with 9 bases left in between. CDR3 in amino acids: CASSLSTANYGYTF. The CDR3 bases are TGTGCCAGCAGCTTAAGTACAGCCAACTATGGCTACACCTTC.

In DNA form, the CDR3 reads TGTGCCAGCAGCCCAGGCACGGGACAGGGGGGAAGAAACACCATATATTTT. Its protein is CASSPGTGQGGRNTIYF. This chain uses TRBV5-8 with TRBJ1-3, with 11 bases lining up with TRBD1. Germline-derived CDR1 and CDR2 are SGHTS and YDEGEE. V lost 4 bases and J lost 5; bases outside the gene matches: 11. This CDR3 has 17 amino acids. The variable domain in full, completed from reference TRBV5-8 and TRBJ1-3, reads EAGVTQSPTHLIKTRGQQATLRCSPISGHTSVYWYQQALGLGLQFLLWYDEGEERNRGNFPPRFSGRQFPNYSSELNVNALELEDSALYLCASSPGTGQGGRNTIYFGEGSWLTVV.

This rearrangement joins TRBV28 to TRBJ2-5; TRBD2 matches at 8 bases. Unmatched junction bases numbered 5, after V lost 8 bases and J lost 3 bases. Germline V CDR1 and CDR2: MDHEN, SYDVKM. The CDR3 consists of 13 residues. CDR3 sequence reads: CASFSGGEETQYF. The DNA of the CDR3 is TGTGCCAGCTTCTCCGGGGGGGAAGAGACCCAGTACTTC. The full variable domain, its missing parts supplied by reference TRBV28 and TRBJ2-5, is DVKVTQSSRYLVKRTGEKVFLECVQDMDHENMFWYRQDPGLGLRLIYFSYDVKMKEKGDIPEGYSVSREKKERFSLILESASTNQTSMYLCASFSGGEETQYFGPGTRLLVL.

This rearrangement joins TRBV28 to TRBJ2-1, with D perhaps matching TRBD1 (6 bases). From germline, CDR1 is MDHEN and CDR2 SYDVKM. Trimming left V 3 bases short and J 0 bases short, with 15 bases between. The CDR3 contains 17 residues. CDR3 protein: CASSLGAGVGSYNEQFF. CDR3 sequence (DNA): TGTGCCAGCAGTTTGGGGGCAGGGGTAGGCTCCTACAATGAGCAGTTCTTC.

This clone was recorded a few times. The chain employs TRBV6-5 and TRBJ1-2, with D maybe TRBD1 (5 bases). This CDR3 spans 14 amino acids. Trimming removed 5 bases at V and 8 bases at J, with 18 bases between. The germline CDR1 and CDR2 sequences are MNHEY and SVGAGI. DNA for the CDR3: TGTGCCAGCAGTCGGGACTCCTATTACCAGGGCTACACCTTC. Its protein product is CASSRDSYYQGYTF.

The chain couples TRBV2 to TRBJ1-1; TRBD1 might be the D (6 bases). This CDR3 spans 14 amino acids. From germline, CDR1 is SNHLY and CDR2 FYNNEI. Trimming took off 4 bases at V and 0 bases at J, with 9 bases between the two ends. In DNA, the CDR3 is TGTGCCAGCAGTGTAGGACAGTTGAACACTGAAGCTTTCTTT. Protein product: CASSVGQLNTEAFF.

This clone was seen once. The chain links TRBV7-9 to TRBJ1-4; no firm D call. The CDR3 is 12 amino acids. The V gene's germline CDR1 is SEHNR and CDR2 FQNEAQ (reference sequence). V was shortened by 6 bases and J by 4 bases, with 6 bases between the two germline ends. CDR3 DNA sequence: TGTGCCAGCAGGCTGAGTAATGAAAAACTGTTTTTT. It translates to CASRLSNEKLFF.

This clone was counted once. The CDR3 nucleotides are TGTGCCAGCAGCTCGTCAATTACAGGCAATCAGCCCCAGCATTTT. This codes for CASSSSITGNQPQHF. V usage is TRBV7-6 and J usage is TRBJ1-5; D ambiguous. The CDR3 has 15 residues. The germline V and J ends were trimmed by 4 bases and 2 bases, with 12 bases remaining between them. Looked up from germline, CDR1 is SGHVS and CDR2 is FNYEAQ.

The chain links TRBV24-1 to TRBJ1-1; D perhaps matches TRBD1 (6 bases). V gave up 8 bases and J gave up 0 bases, with 9 bases separating them. Germline values: CDR1 KGHDR, CDR2 SFDVKD. The CDR3 spans 13 residues. CDR3 sequence: CATTDSVNTEAFF. The CDR3 DNA reads TGTGCCACCACGGACAGCGTGAACACTGAAGCTTTCTTT.

The count of this clone is one. J is TRBJ2-1 and V is TRBV27, with no clear D. CDR1 and CDR2 (germline): MNHEY, SMNVEV (reference sequence). Trimming removed 5 bases at V and 6 bases at J, with 14 bases between. The CDR3 loop spans 14 amino acids. The DNA of the CDR3 is TGTGCCAGCAGTCCCCCGCTAACAGCCAATGAGCAGTTCTTC. It yields the protein CASSPPLTANEQFF.

This clone was observed a single time. The chain employs TRBV28 and TRBJ2-7; 7 bases fit TRBD1. Germline assignment: CDR1 MDHEN and CDR2 SYDVKM. J gave up 1 base and V 6 bases, and 12 bases lay outside the gene matches. This CDR3 comprises 16 residues. CDR3 bases: TGTGCCAGCAGAGACTACGGGACAGTTCTTTCCTACGAGCAGTACTTC. This encodes CASRDYGTVLSYEQYF.

The CDR3 DNA reads as TGTGCCAGCAGCTTAACCGGGACAGCATATGAAGCTTTCTTT. The encoded protein is CASSLTGTAYEAFF. The chain carries TRBV7-8 and TRBJ1-1; TRBD1 matches at 7 bases. The CDR3 extends over 14 amino acids. V shed 2 bases, J shed 7 bases, and the junction held 7 bases outside the gene matches. Germline V gene sequence: CDR1 SGHVS, CDR2 FQNEAQ.

The chain recombines TRBV3-1 (or the pseudogene TRBV3-2) with TRBJ2-5; 8 bases align to TRBD2. The CDR3 runs 15 residues. Germline trimming cut 5 bases from V and 4 bases from J; bases unmatched to any gene: 9. Germline values: CDR1 LGHDT, CDR2 YNNKEL (reference sequence). The CDR3 sequence: CASSASGGLGETQYF. In nucleotides, the CDR3 is TGTGCCAGCAGCGCCTCGGGGGGGCTCGGAGAGACCCAGTACTTC.

V usage is TRBV27 and J usage is TRBJ2-7, with 7 bases that match TRBD2. V was clipped by 7 bases and J by 4 bases; unmatched bases: 13. This CDR3 comprises 15 residues. Per the germline V gene, CDR1 is MNHEY and CDR2 is SMNVEV (reference sequence). CDR3 sequence: CASKAGAGVSYEQYF. The CDR3 DNA follows: TGTGCCAGCAAAGCTGGGGCGGGAGTATCGTACGAGCAGTACTTC.

V and J are TRBV7-2 and TRBJ1-5; the D is unclear. Trimming shortened V by 0 bases and J by 0 bases, and 3 bases separated the two germline ends. There are 14 residues in the CDR3. The germline gives CDR1 SGHTA, CDR2 FQGNSA. CDR3 region: CASSLASSNQPQHF. The CDR3 DNA reads TGTGCCAGCAGCTTAGCGAGTAGCAATCAGCCCCAGCATTTT.

The chain joins TRBV7-9 to TRBJ2-3; D is undetermined. Trimming stripped 0 bases from V and 5 bases from J, with 9 bases between. This CDR3 is 14 amino acids long. CDR1 is SEHNR and CDR2 is FQNEAQ in the germline V gene (reference sequence). CDR3 DNA sequence: TGTGCCAGCAGCTTAGCTCTAGTCGGAGATACGCAGTATTTT. This translates into CASSLALVGDTQYF.

The J gene is TRBJ2-7, the V gene TRBV3-1 (or the pseudogene TRBV3-2), with D possibly TRBD1 on 6 matching bases. CDR1 and CDR2 from the germline V gene are LGHDT and YNNKEL (reference sequence). The CDR3 has 14 amino acids. The V end was cut by 4 bases, the J end by 3 bases, with 13 bases between. The CDR3 spells CASSPWGQGYEQYF. In nucleotides, the CDR3 is TGTGCCAGCAGCCCATGGGGACAAGGCTACGAGCAGTACTTC.